This TCR beta chain appears in the sequencing data of a study of ipilimumab plus nivolumab after autologous stem cell transplantation. V was pared by 6 bases and J by 1 base, with 12 bases between. CDR3 length: 14 amino acids. Germline loops: CDR1 SGDLS, CDR2 YYNGEE. The protocol was immunoSEQ multiplex PCR, while the TCRdb copy is restricted to in-frame clones and leaves out a portion. The data hold roughly 23,000 clones, with over 65% observed a single time. Sequenced material: PBMCs, taken in a trial of ipilimumab plus nivolumab as post-transplant consolidation. V usage is TRBV9 and J usage is TRBJ2-3, with TRBD2 as a possible D gene (5 bases). This sequence was found in a male donor with diffuse large B-cell lymphoma. The CDR3 sequence is CASTRTRGTDTQYF. The CDR3 DNA reads as TGTGCCAGCACAAGGACGAGGGGCACAGATACGCAGTATTTT.